This TCR beta chain was found in a study of blood T cell repertoires in COVID-19. The cohort comprised adults aged roughly 18 to 95 years residing in 20 to 30 US areas. Cohort allocation depended upon clinical history that participants reported. Sequenced by immunoSEQ multiplex PCR; TCRdb stores in-frame clones only, minus some. The data hold around 230,000 clones, with roughly 88% observed a single time. Trimming took 9 bases from V and 6 from J, leaving 17 bases between them. Per the germline V gene, CDR1 is MNHEY and CDR2 is SMNVEV (reference sequence). The CDR3 covers 13 residues. The rearrangement links TRBV27 to TRBJ1-1; the D gene is possibly TRBD1 (5 bases). The clonotype comes from a woman aged 40 to 50 with acute COVID-19. Sequencing was done on a sample of PBMCs or T cells enriched from blood (not recorded which). CDR3: CASPGKWLAEAFF. Here the CDR3 DNA reads TGTGCCAGTCCAGGGAAGTGGTTGGCTGAAGCTTTCTTT.